The present T cell receptor beta chain was sequenced within a study of shared clonotypes between healthy human individuals. Study-level information: The study used three CD4 naive, three CD4 memory, two CD8 naive and one CD8 memory plate per donor.

This CDR3 contains 13 residues. Germline CDR1 ENHRY, CDR2 SYGVKD. The V and J ends lost 7 bases and 0 bases respectively, with 7 bases between them. Clones were read by immunoSEQ multiplex PCR, and TCRdb kept only the in-frame ones, dropping some. In the table there are some 2 million clones, around 95% of which are singletons. This rearrangement joins TRBV10-3 to TRBJ2-1, with D perhaps matching TRBD2 (5 bases). The clonotype comes from a man between 18 and 29 years old in good health. What was sequenced was naive CD4+ T cells sorted from blood. Subset given: CD45RA+ positively selected. In DNA, the CDR3 is TGTGCCATCACAGCGGACTCCTACAATGAGCAGTTCTTC. This codes for CAITADSYNEQFF.